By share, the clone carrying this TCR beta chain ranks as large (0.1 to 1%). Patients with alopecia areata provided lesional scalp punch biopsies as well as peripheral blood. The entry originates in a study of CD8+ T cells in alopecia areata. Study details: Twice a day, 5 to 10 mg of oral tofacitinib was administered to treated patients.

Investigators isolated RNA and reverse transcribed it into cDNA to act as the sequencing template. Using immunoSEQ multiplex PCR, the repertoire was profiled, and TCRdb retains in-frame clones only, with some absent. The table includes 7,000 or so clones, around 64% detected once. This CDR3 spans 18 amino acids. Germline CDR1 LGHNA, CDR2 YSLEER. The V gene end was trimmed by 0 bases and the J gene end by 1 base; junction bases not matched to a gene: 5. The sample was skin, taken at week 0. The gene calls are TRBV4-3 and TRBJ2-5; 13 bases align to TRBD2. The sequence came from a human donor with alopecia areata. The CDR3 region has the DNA TGCGCCAGCAGCCAAGATATGGGGACTAGCGGGGCCCAAGAGACCCAGTACTTC. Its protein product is CASSQDMGTSGAQETQYF.